This note documents a single T cell receptor beta chain sequence. The target antigen is unknown. The data were taken from a study of OX40 agonist ivuxolimab in advanced cancers. About the research overall: Ivuxolimab is a fully human IgG2 antibody that activates OX40 (CD134).

Patients who had autoimmune disease history or got systemic immunosuppression were left out. There are 12 residues in the CDR3. Trimming took off 2 bases at V and 6 bases at J, with 8 bases between the two ends. Germline lookup yields CDR1 SGHVS and CDR2 FQNEAQ. Some clones are missing from TCRdb's copy, which holds only in-frame ones; the method was immunoSEQ multiplex PCR. Of 65,000 to 75,000 clones in the sample, approximately 78% are singletons; the top ten hold 0.4% to 0.45%. Study observations and caveats: CD4+ and CD8+ T cells in blood underwent clonal expansion by week 6 at 0.1 to 3.0 mg/kg. Antigen specificity was not determined for the expanded peripheral T cells.

This specimen was CD4+ or CD8+ T cells sorted from blood, taken in a trial of the OX40 agonist ivuxolimab. The sequence came from an adult with an advanced solid tumor such as melanoma, head and neck, liver or kidney cancer. The chain combines TRBV7-8 with TRBJ2-7; no clear D. The CDR3 sequence: CASSLSSSEQYF. The CDR3 nucleotides are TGTGCCAGCAGCTTAAGTAGCTCCGAGCAGTACTTC.